This T cell receptor (beta chain) was profiled in a study of molecular identifiers for immune sequencing clone quantification. V was shortened by 1 base and J by 0 bases, with 20 bases between the two germline ends. Germline V gene sequence: CDR1 LNHNV, CDR2 YYDKDF (reference sequence). The CDR3 spans 19 residues. With respect to this clonotype: Since a much larger clone is just one base distant, this may be a read error.

TCRdb called the PCR reads again in MiXCR, with one record for every CDR3 protein. The repertoire has more than 450,000 distinct CDR3 sequences, about 25% of them found once; the top ten carry just over 0.75%. This chain connects TRBV15 to TRBJ2-3, with D perhaps matching TRBD2 (5 bases). Material for sequencing was naive CD8+ T cells from blood, with Jurkat cell RNA spiked in. The subset is: FACS-sorted CD8+CD4-CCR7+CD45RA+ naive T cells. The sequence came from a human donor in good health. Some libraries in this study had Jurkat cell RNA spiked in. DNA of the CDR3: TGTGCCACCAGCAGAGCAGGACTCCAAGTTATCTCTAGCACAGATACGCAGTATTTT. It is translated as CATSRAGLQVISSTDTQYF. The whole variable domain, filled in from reference TRBV15 and TRBJ2-3, reads DAMVIQNPRYQVTQFGKPVTLSCSQTLNHNVMYWYQQKSSQAPKLLFHYYDKDFNNEADTPDNFQSRRPNTSFCFLDIRSPGLGDTAMYLCATSRAGLQVISSTDTQYFGPGTRLTVL.